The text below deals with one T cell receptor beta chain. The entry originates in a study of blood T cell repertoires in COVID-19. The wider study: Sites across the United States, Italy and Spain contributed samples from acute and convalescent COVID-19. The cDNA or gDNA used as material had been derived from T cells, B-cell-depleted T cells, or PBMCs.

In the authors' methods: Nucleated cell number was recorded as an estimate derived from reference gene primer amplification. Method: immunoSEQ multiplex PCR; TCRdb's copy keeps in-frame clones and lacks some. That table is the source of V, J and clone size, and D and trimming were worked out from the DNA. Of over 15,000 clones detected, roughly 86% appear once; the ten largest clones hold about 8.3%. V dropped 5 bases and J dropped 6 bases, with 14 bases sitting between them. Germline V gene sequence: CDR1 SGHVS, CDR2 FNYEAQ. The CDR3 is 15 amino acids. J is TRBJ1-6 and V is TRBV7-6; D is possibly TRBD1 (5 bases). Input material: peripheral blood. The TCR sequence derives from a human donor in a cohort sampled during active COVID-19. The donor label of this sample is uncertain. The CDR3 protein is CASSDLWQGNSPLHF. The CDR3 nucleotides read TGTGCCAGCAGCGACCTGTGGCAGGGTAATTCACCCCTCCACTTT.